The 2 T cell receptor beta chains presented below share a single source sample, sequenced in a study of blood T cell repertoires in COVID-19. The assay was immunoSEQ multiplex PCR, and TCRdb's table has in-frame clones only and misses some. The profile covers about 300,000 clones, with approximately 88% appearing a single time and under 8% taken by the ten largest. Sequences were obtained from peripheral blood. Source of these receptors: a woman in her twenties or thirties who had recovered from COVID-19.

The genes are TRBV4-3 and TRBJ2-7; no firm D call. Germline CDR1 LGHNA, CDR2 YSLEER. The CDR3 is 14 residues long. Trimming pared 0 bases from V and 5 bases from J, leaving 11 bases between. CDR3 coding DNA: TGCGCCAGCAGCCAAGATACCCCACTGGACGAGCAGTACTTC. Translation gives CASSQDTPLDEQYF.

In DNA form, the CDR3 reads TGCGCCAGCAGCTTGGGGACAGGCCACTCTGGAAACACCATATATTTT. It encodes CASSLGTGHSGNTIYF. The genes are TRBV5-1 and TRBJ1-3; 7 bases match TRBD1. Trimming removed 0 bases from V and 0 bases from J; junction bases left unmatched: 3. This CDR3 has 16 residues. Per germline, CDR1 SGHRS and CDR2 YFSETQ.